This T cell receptor beta chain is from a study of control samples from healthy donors and cancer patients. Germline V gene data show CDR1 as SGHRS and CDR2 as YFSETQ. This CDR3 region has 19 residues. The V gene end was trimmed by 0 bases and the J gene end by 10 bases; junction bases not matched to a gene: 17. The protocol was immunoSEQ multiplex PCR, while the TCRdb copy is restricted to in-frame clones and leaves out a portion. The sample has 130,000 or so clones, about 90% seen once; the top ten hold about 2.2%. The sequence came from a woman between 50 and 59 years old in good health. J is TRBJ2-1 and V is TRBV5-1, with 12 positions matching TRBD2. The sample was blood. The CDR3 region has the DNA TGCGCCAGCAGCTTGGGGGGGCTAGCGGGAGGGCGCTTTTCTTACGAGCAGTTCTTC. Protein sequence: CASSLGGLAGGRFSYEQFF.